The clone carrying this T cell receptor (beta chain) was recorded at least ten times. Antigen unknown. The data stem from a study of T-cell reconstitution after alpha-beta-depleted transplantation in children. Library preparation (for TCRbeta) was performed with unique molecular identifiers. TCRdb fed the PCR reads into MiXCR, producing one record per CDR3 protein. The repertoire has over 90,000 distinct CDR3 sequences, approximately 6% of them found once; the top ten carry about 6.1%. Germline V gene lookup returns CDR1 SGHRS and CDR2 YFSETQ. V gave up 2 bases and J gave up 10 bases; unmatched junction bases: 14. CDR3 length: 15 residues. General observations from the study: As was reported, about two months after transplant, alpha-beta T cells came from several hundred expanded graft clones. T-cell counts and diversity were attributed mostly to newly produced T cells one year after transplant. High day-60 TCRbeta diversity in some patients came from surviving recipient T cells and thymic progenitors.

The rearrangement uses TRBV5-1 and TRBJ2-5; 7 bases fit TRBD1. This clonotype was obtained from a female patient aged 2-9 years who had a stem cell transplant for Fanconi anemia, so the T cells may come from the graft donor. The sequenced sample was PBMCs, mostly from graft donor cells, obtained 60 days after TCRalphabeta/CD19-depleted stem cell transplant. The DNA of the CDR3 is TGCGCCAGCAGCTTAACGACAAGGACAGGCGACAACCAGTACTTC. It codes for CASSLTTRTGDNQYF.